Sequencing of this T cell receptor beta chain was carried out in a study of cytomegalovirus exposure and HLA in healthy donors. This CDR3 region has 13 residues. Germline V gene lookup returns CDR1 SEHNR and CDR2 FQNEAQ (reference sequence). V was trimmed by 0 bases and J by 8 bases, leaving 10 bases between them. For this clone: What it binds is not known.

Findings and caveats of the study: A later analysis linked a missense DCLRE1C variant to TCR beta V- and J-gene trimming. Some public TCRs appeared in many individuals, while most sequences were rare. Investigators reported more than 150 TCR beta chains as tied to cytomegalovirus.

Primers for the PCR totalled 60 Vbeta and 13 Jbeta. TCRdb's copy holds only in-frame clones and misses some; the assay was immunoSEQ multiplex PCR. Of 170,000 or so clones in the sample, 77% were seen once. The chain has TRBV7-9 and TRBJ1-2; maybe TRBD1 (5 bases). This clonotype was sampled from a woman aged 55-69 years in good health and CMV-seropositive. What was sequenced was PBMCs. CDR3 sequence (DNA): TGTGCCAGCAGCTTAGCCAGGGTAGACGGCTACACCTTC. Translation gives CASSLARVDGYTF.